The T cell receptor beta chain described here comes from a study of shared clonotypes between healthy human individuals. The method was immunoSEQ multiplex PCR; TCRdb's version includes in-frame clones alone and lacks a portion of them. The table includes over 400,000 clones, roughly 95% detected once. The CDR3 covers 13 residues. The V gene's germline CDR1 is SGHNT and CDR2 YYREEE (reference sequence). V dropped 3 bases and J dropped 7 bases, with 13 bases sitting between them. Sample: naive CD4+ T cells sorted from blood. Subset given: CD45RA+ positively selected. The chain couples TRBV5-4 to TRBJ1-2; D remains ambiguous. The receptor's source is a woman aged 25 to 45 in good health. The CDR3: CASSSTEVAGYTF. Written as DNA, the CDR3 is TGTGCCAGCAGCTCCACCGAGGTCGCTGGCTACACCTTC.